Below are 9 T cell receptor beta chains sequenced from a single sample in a study of cytomegalovirus exposure and HLA in healthy donors. Primers for the PCR totalled 60 Vbeta and 13 Jbeta. Clones were sequenced by immunoSEQ multiplex PCR, and TCRdb holds only the in-frame ones, with some missing. This repertoire shows roughly 200,000 clones, around 77% found once; its top ten account for about 1.9%. Input material: PBMCs. The receptors stem from a man between 25 and 39 years old in good health and CMV-seronegative.

This rearrangement joins TRBV30 to TRBJ1-6, with TRBD1 matching over 7 bases. V was clipped by 0 bases and J by 7 bases; unmatched bases: 6. The CDR3 has 15 amino acids. In germline, CDR1 is GTSNPN, CDR2 SVGIG (reference sequence). CDR3 nucleotides: TGTGCCTGGAGTGTAAGGGGCAGGGGGAATTCACCCCTCCACTTT. This sequence encodes CAWSVRGRGNSPLHF.

CDR3 protein: CASSVSGGAWADTQYF. DNA for the CDR3: TGTGCCAGCAGTGTTTCGGGGGGGGCATGGGCTGATACGCAGTATTTT. The chain employs TRBV2 and TRBJ2-3; 8 positions match TRBD2. Germline lookup yields CDR1 SNHLY and CDR2 FYNNEI. V lost 4 bases, J lost 6 bases, and 12 bases stayed unmatched. The CDR3 sequence is 16 residues long.

The chain's CDR3 is CASSQQGNVGYGYTF. CDR3 DNA sequence: TGTGCCAGCAGTCAACAGGGCAACGTAGGTTATGGCTACACCTTC. The V call is TRBV6-5, the J call TRBJ1-2; weak D call: TRBD1 (6 bases). Trimming took 5 bases from V and 5 from J, leaving 18 bases between them. The germline CDR1 and CDR2 sequences are MNHEY and SVGAGI. The CDR3 is 15 amino acids.

J is TRBJ2-2 and V is TRBV9; 8 bases map to TRBD2. J gave up 4 bases and V 5 bases, and 10 bases lay outside the gene matches. The germline V gene encodes CDR1 SGDLS and CDR2 YYNGEE. The CDR3 is 16 amino acids. CDR3 protein: CASRGLAGSTTGELFF. CDR3 in DNA: TGTGCCAGCAGGGGTTTAGCGGGATCGACCACCGGGGAGCTGTTTTTT.

This clone was seen more than once but under ten times. The chain links TRBV6-5 to TRBJ2-5, with D perhaps TRBD1 (5 bases). V was shortened by 4 bases and J by 1 base, with 10 bases between the two germline ends. The CDR3 is 14 residues long. CDR1 is MNHEY and CDR2 is SVGAGI in the germline V gene. The chain's CDR3 is CASSWAQGQETQYF. DNA of the CDR3: TGTGCCAGCAGTTGGGCGCAGGGCCAAGAGACCCAGTACTTC.

V gene TRBV5-6 combines with J gene TRBJ2-5; TRBD1 matches at 11 bases. This CDR3 spans 14 amino acids. Germline CDR1 is SGHDT and CDR2 is YYEEEE. V lost 4 bases to trimming and J lost 6 bases; unmatched junction nucleotides: 5. CDR3 residues: CASSRDRGTQTQYF. The CDR3 coding sequence is TGTGCCAGCAGCAGGGACAGGGGGACACAGACCCAGTACTTC.

The chain carries TRBV10-3 and TRBJ2-7; maybe TRBD2 (6 bases). The CDR3 consists of 14 residues. V was clipped by 2 bases and J by 0 bases, with 8 bases between them. From germline, CDR1 is ENHRY and CDR2 SYGVKD. CDR3 DNA: TGTGCCATCAGTGAGCGGGAGAGCTCCTACGAGCAGTACTTC. This encodes CAISERESSYEQYF.

The genes are TRBV6-5 and TRBJ2-1; D is possibly TRBD2 (5 bases). This CDR3 region has 13 residues. V dropped 6 bases and J dropped 5 bases, with 11 bases sitting between them. The V gene's germline CDR1 is MNHEY and CDR2 SVGAGI. CDR3 DNA sequence: TGTGCCAGCAGCGATTTCGGGGACAATGAGCAGTTCTTC. Translating it yields CASSDFGDNEQFF.

This clone appeared a few times. The chain has TRBV18 and TRBJ2-7; no definite D call. This CDR3 has 14 residues. With 0 bases removed from V and 3 bases from J, the gap between germline ends came to 9 bases. The germline gives CDR1 KGHSH, CDR2 LQKENI. The CDR3 reads CASSPPRVNYEQYF. The CDR3, as DNA: TGTGCCAGCTCACCACCTAGAGTTAACTACGAGCAGTACTTC.